Detailed here is one TCR beta chain. The method was immunoSEQ multiplex PCR; TCRdb's version includes in-frame clones alone and lacks a portion of them. The repertoire holds 240,000 or so clones, with approximately 90% as singletons. This specimen comes from a study of blood T cell repertoires in COVID-19. Background on the study: Both acute and convalescent COVID-19 samples were obtained from the United States, Italy and Spain. T cells, B-cell-depleted T cells, or PBMCs provided the cDNA or gDNA that served as material.

The CDR3 consists of 16 residues. Germline V gene lookup returns CDR1 LNHNV and CDR2 YYDKDF (reference sequence). Deletions cut 0 bases from V and 5 bases from J, with 16 bases between. Sequenced sample: peripheral blood. This rearrangement joins TRBV15 to TRBJ1-1, with D maybe TRBD1 (5 bases). The clonotype originates from a woman aged 40 to 55 who had recovered from COVID-19. The CDR3 DNA sequence: TGTGCCACCAGCAGAGATCGGGGGGAGGTGGATACTGAAGCTTTCTTT. This translates into CATSRDRGEVDTEAFF. Drawing the rest from reference TRBV15 and TRBJ1-1, the complete variable domain is DAMVIQNPRYQVTQFGKPVTLSCSQTLNHNVMYWYQQKSSQAPKLLFHYYDKDFNNEADTPDNFQSRRPNTSFCFLDIRSPGLGDTAMYLCATSRDRGEVDTEAFFGQGTRLTVV.